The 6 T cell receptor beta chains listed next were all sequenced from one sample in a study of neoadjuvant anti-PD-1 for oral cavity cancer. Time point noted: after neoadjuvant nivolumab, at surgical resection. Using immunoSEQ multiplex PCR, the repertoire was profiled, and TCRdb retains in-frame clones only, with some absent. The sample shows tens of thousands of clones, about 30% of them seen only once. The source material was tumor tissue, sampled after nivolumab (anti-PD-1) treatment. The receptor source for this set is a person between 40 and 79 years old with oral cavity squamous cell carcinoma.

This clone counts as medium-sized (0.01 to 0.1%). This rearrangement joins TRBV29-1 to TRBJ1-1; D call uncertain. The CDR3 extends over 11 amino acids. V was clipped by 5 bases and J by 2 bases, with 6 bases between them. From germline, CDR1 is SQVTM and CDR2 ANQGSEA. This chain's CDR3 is CSVRDNTEAFF. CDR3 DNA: TGCAGCGTTAGGGATAACACTGAAGCTTTCTTT.

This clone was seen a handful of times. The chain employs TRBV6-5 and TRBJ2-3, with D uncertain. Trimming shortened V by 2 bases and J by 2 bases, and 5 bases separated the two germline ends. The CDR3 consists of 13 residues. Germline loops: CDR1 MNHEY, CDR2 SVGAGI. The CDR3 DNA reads TGTGCCAGCAGTTACCAGCTCACAGATACGCAGTATTTT. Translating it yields CASSYQLTDTQYF.

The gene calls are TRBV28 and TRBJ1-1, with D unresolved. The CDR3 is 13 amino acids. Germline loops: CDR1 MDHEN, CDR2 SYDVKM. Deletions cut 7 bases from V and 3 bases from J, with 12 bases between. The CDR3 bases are TGTGCCAGCACCCCCTACCGTTACACTGAAGCTTTCTTT. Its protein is CASTPYRYTEAFF.

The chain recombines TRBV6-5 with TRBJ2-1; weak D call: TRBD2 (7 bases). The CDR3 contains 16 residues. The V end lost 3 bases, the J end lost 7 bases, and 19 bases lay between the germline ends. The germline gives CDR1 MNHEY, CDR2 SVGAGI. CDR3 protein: CASSYIEGGGRNEQFF. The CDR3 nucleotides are TGTGCCAGCAGTTATATCGAGGGGGGAGGGAGGAATGAGCAGTTCTTC.

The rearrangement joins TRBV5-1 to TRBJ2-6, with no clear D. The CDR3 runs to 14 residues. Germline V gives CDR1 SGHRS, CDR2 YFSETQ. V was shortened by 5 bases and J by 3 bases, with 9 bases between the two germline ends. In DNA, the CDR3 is TGCGCCAGCAGATTAGTGGGTGGGGCCAACGTCCTGACTTTC. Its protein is CASRLVGGANVLTF.

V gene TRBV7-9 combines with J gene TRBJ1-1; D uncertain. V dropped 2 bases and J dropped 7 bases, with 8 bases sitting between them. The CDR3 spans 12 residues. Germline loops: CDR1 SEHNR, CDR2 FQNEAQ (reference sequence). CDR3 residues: CASSLYPLEAFF. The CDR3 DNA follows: TGTGCCAGCAGCTTATATCCCCTTGAAGCTTTCTTT.